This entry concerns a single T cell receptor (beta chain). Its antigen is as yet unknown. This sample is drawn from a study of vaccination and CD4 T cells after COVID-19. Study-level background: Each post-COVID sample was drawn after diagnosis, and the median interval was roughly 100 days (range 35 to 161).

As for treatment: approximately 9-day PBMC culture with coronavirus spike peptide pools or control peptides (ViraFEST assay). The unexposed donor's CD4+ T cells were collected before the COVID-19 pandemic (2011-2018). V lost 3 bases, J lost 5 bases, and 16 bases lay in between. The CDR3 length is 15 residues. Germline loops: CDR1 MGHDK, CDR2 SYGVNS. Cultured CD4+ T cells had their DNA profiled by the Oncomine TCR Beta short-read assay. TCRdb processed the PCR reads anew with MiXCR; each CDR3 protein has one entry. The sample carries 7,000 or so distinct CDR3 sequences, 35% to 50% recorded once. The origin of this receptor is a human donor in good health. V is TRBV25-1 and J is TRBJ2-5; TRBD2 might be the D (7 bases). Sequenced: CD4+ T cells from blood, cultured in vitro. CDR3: CASSEGGQGKETQYF. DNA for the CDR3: TGTGCCAGCAGTGAGGGGGGGCAGGGGAAGGAGACCCAGTACTTC.